The following is a T cell receptor beta chain sequence with its context. This clone was detected only once. Its antigen remains undetermined. No qualities accompany the bases; no much larger clone lies one base away. At the junction V is shortened by 8 bases and J by 0 bases, with 18 bases in between. Including the terminal cysteine and phenylalanine, the CDR3 comprises 16 residues. Only the CDR3 region is kept as DNA, spanning 48 bases read in frame from base 1. From a lookup of the germline V gene, CDR1 and CDR2 are SGDLS and YYNGEE. Libraries came from the immunoSEQ multiplex PCR assay. TCRdb took over this immuneACCESS table, retaining in-frame rearrangements with V and J assigned. Such tables are incomplete; in checked studies, under half of the missing clones stem from an unresolved V gene, and the remainder is unexplained. For this sample the table gives about 75,000 clones, of which around 97% were detected only once. Of the sample, around 0.31% falls within the top ten clones.

This entry comes from a study of technical replicates of blood from several donors (TCRdb year 2017). The sequencing input was T cells isolated from PBMCs. This receptor was identified in a human donor in good health. The rearranged segments are TRBV9 and TRBJ1-3, and possibly TRBD1, on 6 matching bases. The sequence in DNA is TGTGCCAGACTTGGGGGACATCACCTCTCTGGAAACACCATATATTTT. This yields the protein CARLGGHHLSGNTIYF.